The clone carrying this TCR beta chain was recorded many times. As yet, its antigen is unknown. UMIs and a universal primer site were added when TCR cDNA was made by 5'RACE template switching. TCRdb re-called the 5' RACE reads through MiXCR, storing one row per CDR3 protein. The sample has approximately 240,000 distinct CDR3 sequences, about 3.7% seen once. The CDR3 is made up of 15 amino acids. The V gene's germline CDR1 is KGHSH and CDR2 LQKENI. Trimming stripped 2 bases from V and 5 bases from J, with 15 bases between. The data were obtained in a study of T cells after yellow fever vaccination. Study outcomes and limitations: The study re-detected most primary-vaccination clones after the booster (nearly 97% CD4, approximately 87% CD8). Shared CD4/CD8 clonotypes were a small share, likely from convergent recombination. Repertoires sorted by FACS could include abundant clonotypes that are contaminants from the bulk population.

Source: PBMCs, taken 15 days after the yellow fever booster vaccination. This chain links TRBV18 with TRBJ2-5; D assignment may be TRBD1 or TRBD2 (5 bases each). This receptor was identified in a man aged 18 to 29 who received the YFV17D yellow fever vaccine. CDR3 DNA sequence: TGTGCCAGCTCACCAAGTTCAGGGACCACGGAGACCCAGTACTTC. It encodes CASSPSSGTTETQYF.